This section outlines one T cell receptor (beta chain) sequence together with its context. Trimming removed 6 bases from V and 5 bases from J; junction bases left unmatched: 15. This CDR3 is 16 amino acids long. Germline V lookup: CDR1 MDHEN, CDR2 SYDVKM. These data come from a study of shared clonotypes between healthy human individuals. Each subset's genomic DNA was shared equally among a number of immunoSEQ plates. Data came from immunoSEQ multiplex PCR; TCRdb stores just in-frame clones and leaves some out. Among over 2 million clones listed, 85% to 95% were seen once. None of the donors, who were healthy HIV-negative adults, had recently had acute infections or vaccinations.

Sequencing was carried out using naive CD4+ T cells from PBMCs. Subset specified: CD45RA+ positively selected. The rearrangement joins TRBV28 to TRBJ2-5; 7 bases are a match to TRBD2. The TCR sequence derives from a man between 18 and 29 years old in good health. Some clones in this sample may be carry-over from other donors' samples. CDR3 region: CASSNGGGIGRETQYF. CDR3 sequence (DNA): TGTGCCAGCAGCAACGGGGGAGGGATCGGGAGGGAGACCCAGTACTTC.